This TCR beta chain derives from a study of T cell responses to AZD1222 COVID-19 vaccine. Study-level results: Nearly half of unique spike-specific TCRs reportedly avoided B.1.351 and B.1.1.7 mutated regions. White British ancestry dominated among donors, who included more females, and clonal diversity was possibly underestimated. CD4 TCRs associated with vaccination spanned spike, dominating at 160-218 and 743-854.

In the case of this clone: Its target is unknown.

V was trimmed by 8 bases and J by 6 bases, leaving 14 bases between them. There are 13 residues in the CDR3. Looked up from germline, CDR1 is LGHDT and CDR2 is YNNKEL (reference sequence). TCRdb keeps only in-frame clones here, not all; method: immunoSEQ multiplex PCR. The data contain about 120,000 clones, roughly nine tenths of them seen just once; the ten biggest clones take up under 4%. This sequence originates from an adult in good health. The chain employs TRBV3-1 (or the pseudogene TRBV3-2) and TRBJ2-1, with D possibly being TRBD2 (6 bases). Sequences were derived from peripheral blood, sampled on day 0 of AZD1222 vaccination. CDR3 nucleotide sequence: TGTGCCAGCGCCTGGCTGGGGGGCAATGAGCAGTTCTTC. Its protein is CASAWLGGNEQFF.